This TCR beta chain was profiled in a study of identical twins. The V end lost 4 bases, the J end lost 5 bases, and 14 bases lay between the germline ends. The CDR3 is 14 residues long. MiXCR, applied by TCRdb to the 5' RACE reads, yields one record per CDR3 protein. The top ten clones hold approximately 0.49% of a sample with 450,000 to 600,000 distinct CDR3 sequences, around 22% of them seen once. These data were likewise used in another study, on yellow fever vaccine responses in identical twins.

The material sequenced was CD4+ T cells sorted from blood. The rearrangement links TRBV12-3 or TRBV12-4 to TRBJ2-5, with D possibly being TRBD1 (5 bases). This TCR came from a woman aged 18 to 35 in good health. CDR3 residues: CASSSRVRRETQYF. The CDR3 coding sequence is TGTGCCAGCAGTTCCAGGGTTCGAAGGGAGACCCAGTACTTC.